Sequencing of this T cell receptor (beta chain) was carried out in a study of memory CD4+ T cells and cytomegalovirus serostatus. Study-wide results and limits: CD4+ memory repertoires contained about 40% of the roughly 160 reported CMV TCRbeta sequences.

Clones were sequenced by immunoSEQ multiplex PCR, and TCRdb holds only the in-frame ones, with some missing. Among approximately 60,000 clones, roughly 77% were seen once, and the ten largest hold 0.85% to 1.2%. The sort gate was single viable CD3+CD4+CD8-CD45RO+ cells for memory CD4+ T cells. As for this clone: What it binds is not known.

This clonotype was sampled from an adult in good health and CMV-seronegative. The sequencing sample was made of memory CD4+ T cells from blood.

CDR3 DNA sequence: TGTGCCAGCTCACCACTGAAGGGACAGGGGGCCGGGGCAGATACGCAGTATTTT. It translates to CASSPLKGQGAGADTQYF. The V and J genes are TRBV18 and TRBJ2-3; 12 positions match TRBD1. Per the germline V gene, CDR1 is KGHSH and CDR2 is LQKENI. This CDR3 has 18 amino acids. J was trimmed by 4 bases and V by 1 base; bases with no gene match: 9.